Below are 4 T cell receptor beta chains sequenced from a single sample in a study of T cell repertoires in cytomegalovirus infection. Their antigen targets remain unknown. Each CDR3 protein gets one entry after TCRdb re-called the reads with MiXCR. The table records around 300,000 distinct CDR3 sequences, less than 25% of them present only once. Specimen: cultured PBMCs, collected from culture after CMV antigen stimulation. The source is a human donor in good health (CMV status not recorded). Some clones in this sample may be carry-over from other donors' samples.

The CDR3 loop reads CASSLDRGSQPQHF. The CDR3, as DNA: TGTGCCAGCAGCTTGGACAGGGGAAGTCAGCCCCAGCATTTT. The chain combines TRBV7-2 with TRBJ1-5, with 9 bases that match TRBD1. V dropped 3 bases and J dropped 6; count of bases not matched to a gene: 3. The CDR3 is made up of 14 amino acids. Per the germline V gene, CDR1 is SGHTA and CDR2 is FQGNSA.

The rearrangement links TRBV4-2 to TRBJ2-1; the match to TRBD2 covers 9 bases. The germline V gene encodes CDR1 LGHNA and CDR2 YNFKEQ. Losses at the gene ends were 3 bases for V and 6 bases for J; bases not matched to a gene: 12. The CDR3 has 17 amino acids. The CDR3 DNA sequence: TGTGCCAGCAGCCAGGAGGGTACGGCGGGAGGGAGCAATGAGCAGTTCTTC. Amino acid sequence: CASSQEGTAGGSNEQFF.

The rearrangement uses TRBV6-5 and TRBJ1-6; tentatively, D is TRBD1 (5 bases). There are 16 residues in the CDR3. V lost 0 bases and J lost 9, with 15 bases in between. Germline V gene sequence: CDR1 MNHEY, CDR2 SVGAGI. CDR3 in amino acids: CASSYSGPGLGSPLHF. Here the CDR3 DNA reads TGTGCCAGCAGTTACTCAGGGCCGGGGCTAGGTTCACCCCTCCACTTT.

This clonotype was detected ten times or more. The rearrangement uses TRBV7-2 and TRBJ2-3; 11 bases are shared with TRBD2. The CDR3 is made up of 16 amino acids. The V segment lost 4 bases and the J segment 9 bases; nucleotides outside the gene matches: 12. The V gene's germline CDR1 is SGHTA and CDR2 FQGNSA. The CDR3 reads CASSSSLGLAGGTQYF. The CDR3 region has the DNA TGTGCCAGCAGCTCCTCTTTGGGGCTAGCGGGAGGAACGCAGTATTTT. The entire variable domain, with the rest obtained from reference TRBV7-2 and TRBJ2-3, is as follows: GAGVSQSPSNKVTEKGKDVELRCDPISGHTALYWYRQSLGQGLEFLIYFQGNSAPDKSGLPSDRFSAERTGGSVSTLTIQRTQQEDSAVYLCASSSSLGLAGGTQYFGPGTRLTVL.